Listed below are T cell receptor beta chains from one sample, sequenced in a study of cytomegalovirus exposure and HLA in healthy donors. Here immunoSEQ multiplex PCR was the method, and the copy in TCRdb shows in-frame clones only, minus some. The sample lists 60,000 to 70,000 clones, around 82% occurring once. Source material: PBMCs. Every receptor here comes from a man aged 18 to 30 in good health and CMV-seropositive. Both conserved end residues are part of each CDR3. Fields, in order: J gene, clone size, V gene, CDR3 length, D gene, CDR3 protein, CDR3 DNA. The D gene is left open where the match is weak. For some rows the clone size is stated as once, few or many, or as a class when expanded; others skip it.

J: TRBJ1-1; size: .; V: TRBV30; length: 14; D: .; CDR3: CAWRVEALNTEAFF; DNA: TGTGCCTGGAGGGTAGAAGCTTTGAACACTGAAGCTTTCTTT
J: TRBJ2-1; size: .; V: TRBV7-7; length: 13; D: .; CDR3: CASSLDSNNEQFF; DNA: TGTGCCAGCAGCTTGGACTCCAACAATGAGCAGTTCTTC
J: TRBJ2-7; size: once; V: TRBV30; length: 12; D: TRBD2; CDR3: CAWTTSGYEQYF; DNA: TGTGCCTGGACGACTAGCGGGTACGAGCAGTACTTC
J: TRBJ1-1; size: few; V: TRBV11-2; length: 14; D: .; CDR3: CASSLSRGSTEAFF; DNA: TGTGCCAGCAGCTTATCCAGGGGCAGCACTGAAGCTTTCTTT
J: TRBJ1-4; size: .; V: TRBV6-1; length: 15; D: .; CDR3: CASTRTTGVNEKLFF; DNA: TGTGCCAGCACCCGTACGACAGGCGTAAATGAAAAACTGTTTTTT
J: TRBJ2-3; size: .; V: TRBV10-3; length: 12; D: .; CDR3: CAISSYTDTQYF; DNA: TGTGCCATCAGCTCGTACACAGATACGCAGTATTTT
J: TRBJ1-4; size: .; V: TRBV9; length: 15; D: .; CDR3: CASSSRDATNEKLFF; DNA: TGTGCCAGCAGCTCAAGAGATGCAACTAATGAAAAACTGTTTTTT
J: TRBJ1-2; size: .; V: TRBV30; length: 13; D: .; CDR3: CAGSDRFNYGYTF; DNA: TGTGCCGGCTCAGACAGATTTAACTATGGCTACACCTTC
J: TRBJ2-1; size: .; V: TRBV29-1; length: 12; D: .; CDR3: CSVEEGLLEGFF; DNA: TGCAGCGTTGAAGAAGGCCTCCTCGAGGGGTTCTTC
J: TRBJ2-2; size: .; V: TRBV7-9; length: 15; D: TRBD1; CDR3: CASSFGTANTGELFF; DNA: TGTGCCAGCAGCTTCGGGACAGCGAACACCGGGGAGCTGTTTTTT
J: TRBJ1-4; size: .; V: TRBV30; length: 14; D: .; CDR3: CAWSAPVGAEKLFF; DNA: TGTGCCTGGAGTGCCCCAGTGGGGGCTGAAAAACTGTTTTTT
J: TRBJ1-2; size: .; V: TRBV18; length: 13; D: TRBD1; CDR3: CASSQQGADGYTF; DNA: TGTGCCAGCTCACAGCAGGGGGCCGATGGCTACACCTTC
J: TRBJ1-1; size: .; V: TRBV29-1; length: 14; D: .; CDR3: CSVALEAMNTEAFF; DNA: TGCAGCGTCGCTCTGGAGGCGATGAACACTGAAGCTTTCTTT
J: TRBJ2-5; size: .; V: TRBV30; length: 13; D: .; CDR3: CAWSPGYQETQYF; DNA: TGTGCCTGGAGTCCAGGGTACCAAGAGACCCAGTACTTC
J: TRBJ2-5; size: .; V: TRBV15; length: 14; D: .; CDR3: CATSRDPGQETQYF; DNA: TGTGCCACCAGCAGAGATCCGGGCCAAGAGACCCAGTACTTC
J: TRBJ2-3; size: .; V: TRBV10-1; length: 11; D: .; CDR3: CASSESIEQYF; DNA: TGCGCCAGCAGTGAGTCAATAGAACAGTATTTT
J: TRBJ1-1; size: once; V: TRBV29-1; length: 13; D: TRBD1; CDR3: CSAHTGEDTEAFF; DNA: TGCAGCGCACATACAGGGGAGGACACTGAAGCTTTCTTT
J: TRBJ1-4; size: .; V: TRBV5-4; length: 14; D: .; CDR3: CASSFGENNEKLFF; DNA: TGTGCCAGCAGCTTCGGTGAGAATAATGAAAAACTGTTTTTT
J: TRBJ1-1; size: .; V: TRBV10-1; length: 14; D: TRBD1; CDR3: CASRADRGGTEAFF; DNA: TGCGCCAGCAGGGCTGACAGGGGGGGCACTGAAGCTTTCTTT
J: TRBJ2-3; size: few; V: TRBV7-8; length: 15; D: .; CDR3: CASGPGVYVPDTQYF; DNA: TGTGCCAGCGGACCGGGGGTTTATGTTCCAGATACGCAGTATTTT
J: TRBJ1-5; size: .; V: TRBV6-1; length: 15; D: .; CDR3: CASRQGGGVNQPQHF; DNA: TGTGCCAGCAGGCAGGGAGGAGGGGTGAATCAGCCCCAGCATTTT
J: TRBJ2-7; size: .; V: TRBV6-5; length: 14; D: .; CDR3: CASSSGWKSYEQYF; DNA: TGTGCCAGCAGTTCAGGGTGGAAAAGTTACGAGCAGTACTTC
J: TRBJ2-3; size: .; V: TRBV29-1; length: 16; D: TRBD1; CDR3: CSVEEGSAGGSDTQYF; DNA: TGCAGCGTTGAAGAGGGGAGCGCAGGGGGTTCGGATACGCAGTATTTT
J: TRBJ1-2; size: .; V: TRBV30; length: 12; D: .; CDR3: CAWSIVSYGYTF; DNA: TGTGCCTGGAGTATCGTTAGCTATGGCTACACCTTC
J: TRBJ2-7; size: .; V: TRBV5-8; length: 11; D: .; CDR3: CASSPTYEQYF; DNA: TGTGCCAGCAGCCCAACCTACGAGCAGTACTTC
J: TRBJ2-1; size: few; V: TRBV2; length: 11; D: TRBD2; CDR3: CASSTSGEQFF; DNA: TGTGCCAGCAGTACTAGCGGGGAGCAGTTCTTC
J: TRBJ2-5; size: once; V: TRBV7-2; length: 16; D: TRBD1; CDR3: CASRMNLGTGQETQYF; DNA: TGTGCCAGCAGGATGAATCTAGGGACAGGTCAAGAGACCCAGTACTTC
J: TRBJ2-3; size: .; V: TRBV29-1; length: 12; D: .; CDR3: CSVEARTDTQYF; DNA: TGCAGCGTTGAAGCTCGCACAGATACGCAGTATTTT
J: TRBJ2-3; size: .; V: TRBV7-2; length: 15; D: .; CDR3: CASSLNSEGIDTQYF; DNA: TGTGCCAGCAGCTTAAATAGTGAGGGTATAGATACGCAGTATTTT
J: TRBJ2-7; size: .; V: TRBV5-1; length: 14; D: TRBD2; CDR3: CASMETSASYEQYF; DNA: TGCGCCAGCATGGAAACTAGCGCTTCCTACGAGCAGTACTTC
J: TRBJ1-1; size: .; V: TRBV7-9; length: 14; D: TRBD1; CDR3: CASSPPGTVYEAFF; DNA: TGTGCCAGCAGCCCCCCGGGGACAGTGTATGAAGCTTTCTTT
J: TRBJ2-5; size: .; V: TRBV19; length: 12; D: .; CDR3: CASRGSGPTQYF; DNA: TGTGCCAGTAGGGGAAGCGGGCCGACCCAGTACTTC
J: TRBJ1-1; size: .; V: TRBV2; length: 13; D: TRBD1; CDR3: CASGDRVNTEAFF; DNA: TGTGCCAGCGGGGACAGGGTTAACACTGAAGCTTTCTTT
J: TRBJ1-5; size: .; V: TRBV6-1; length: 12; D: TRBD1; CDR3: CASRGQVQPQHF; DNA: TGTGCCAGCAGGGGACAGGTCCAGCCCCAGCATTTT
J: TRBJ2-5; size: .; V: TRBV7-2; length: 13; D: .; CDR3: CASSRGFRETQYF; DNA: TGTGCCAGCAGCCGCGGGTTTCGAGAGACCCAGTACTTC
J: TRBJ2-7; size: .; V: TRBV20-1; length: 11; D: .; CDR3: CSANTGSEQYF; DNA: TGCAGTGCTAACACAGGGAGCGAGCAGTACTTC
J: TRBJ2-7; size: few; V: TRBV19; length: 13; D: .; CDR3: CASSSTDRYEQYF; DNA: TGTGCCAGTAGTTCGACGGACAGATACGAGCAGTACTTC
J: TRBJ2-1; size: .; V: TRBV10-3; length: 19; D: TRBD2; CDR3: CAIRIDRDPTSGIRNEQFF; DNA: TGTGCCATCAGAATTGACAGGGACCCGACTAGCGGGATACGCAATGAGCAGTTCTTC
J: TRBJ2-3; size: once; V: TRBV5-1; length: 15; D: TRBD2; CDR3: CASSALTSGGDTQYF; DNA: TGCGCCAGCAGCGCCCTGACTAGCGGTGGGGATACGCAGTATTTT
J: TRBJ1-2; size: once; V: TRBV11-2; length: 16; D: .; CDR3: CASSLDGARGGYGYTF; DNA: TGTGCCAGCAGCTTAGATGGGGCCAGGGGTGGCTATGGCTACACCTTC
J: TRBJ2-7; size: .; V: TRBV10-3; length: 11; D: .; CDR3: CAISDLYEQYF; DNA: TGTGCCATCAGTGATTTATACGAGCAGTACTTC
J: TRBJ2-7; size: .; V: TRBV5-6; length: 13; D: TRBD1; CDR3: CASSSGTGGEQYF; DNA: TGTGCCAGCAGCAGCGGAACAGGGGGCGAGCAGTACTTC
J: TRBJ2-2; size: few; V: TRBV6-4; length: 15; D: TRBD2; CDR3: CASSETSGSSGELFF; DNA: TGTGCCAGCAGTGAGACTAGCGGGAGTTCCGGGGAGCTGTTTTTT
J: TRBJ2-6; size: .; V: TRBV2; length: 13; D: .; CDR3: CASSHSGANVLTF; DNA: TGTGCCAGCAGCCACTCTGGGGCCAACGTCCTGACTTTC
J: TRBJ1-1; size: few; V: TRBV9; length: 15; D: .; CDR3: CASSVGGALNTEAFF; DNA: TGTGCCAGCAGCGTAGGGGGAGCCTTGAACACTGAAGCTTTCTTT
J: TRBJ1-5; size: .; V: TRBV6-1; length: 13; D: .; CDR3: CAVTAGGTQPQHF; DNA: TGTGCCGTAACAGCGGGGGGGACTCAGCCCCAGCATTTT
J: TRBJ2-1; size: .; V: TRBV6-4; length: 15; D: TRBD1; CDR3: CASSEGDRKYNEQFF; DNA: TGTGCCAGCAGTGAGGGGGACAGAAAATACAATGAGCAGTTCTTC
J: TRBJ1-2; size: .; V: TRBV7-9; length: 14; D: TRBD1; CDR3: CASSSTGANYGYTF; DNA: TGTGCCAGCAGCTCGACAGGGGCTAACTATGGCTACACCTTC
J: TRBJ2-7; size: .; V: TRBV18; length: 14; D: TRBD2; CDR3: CASSPSGGPYEQYF; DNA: TGTGCCAGCTCACCTAGCGGGGGCCCCTACGAGCAGTACTTC
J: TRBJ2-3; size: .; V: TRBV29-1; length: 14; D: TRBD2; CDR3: CSAALAGPTDTQYF; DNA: TGCAGCGCCGCCCTAGCGGGGCCCACAGATACGCAGTATTTT
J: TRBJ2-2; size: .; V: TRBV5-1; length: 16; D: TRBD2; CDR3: CASSLAALAGAGELFF; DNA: TGCGCCAGCAGCTTGGCGGCTTTAGCGGGAGCCGGGGAGCTGTTTTTT
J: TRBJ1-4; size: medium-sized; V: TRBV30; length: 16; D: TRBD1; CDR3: CAWSPGTGSFLPKLFF; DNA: TGTGCCTGGAGTCCAGGGACAGGGTCGTTTTTGCCGAAACTGTTTTTT
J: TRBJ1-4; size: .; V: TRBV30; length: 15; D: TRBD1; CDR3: CAGHRGPSANEKLFF; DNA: TGTGCCGGCCACAGGGGTCCGTCCGCTAATGAAAAACTGTTTTTT
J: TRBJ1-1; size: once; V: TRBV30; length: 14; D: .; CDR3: CAWSPGRGGTEAFF; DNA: TGTGCCTGGAGCCCGGGCCGGGGGGGAACTGAAGCTTTCTTT
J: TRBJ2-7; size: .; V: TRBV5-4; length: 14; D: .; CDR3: CASSLVSRSYEQYF; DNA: TGTGCCAGCAGCTTGGTAAGCCGTTCCTACGAGCAGTACTTC
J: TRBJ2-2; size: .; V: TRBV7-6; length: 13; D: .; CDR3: CASSLDGSGELFF; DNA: TGTGCCAGCAGCTTAGATGGCTCCGGGGAGCTGTTTTTT
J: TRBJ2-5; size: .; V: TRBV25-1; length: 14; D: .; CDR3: CASCTDPPAETQYF; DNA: TGTGCCAGCTGTACAGACCCCCCGGCGGAGACCCAGTACTTC
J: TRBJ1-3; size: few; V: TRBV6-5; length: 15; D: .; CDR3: CASSYSSGAGNTIYF; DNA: TGTGCCAGCAGTTACAGTTCAGGGGCTGGAAACACCATATATTTT
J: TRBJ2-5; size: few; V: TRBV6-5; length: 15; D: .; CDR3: CASSYQAGKEETQYF; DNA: TGTGCCAGCAGTTACCAGGCGGGAAAGGAAGAGACCCAGTACTTC